The clone carrying this T cell receptor (beta chain) has a single count. Its antigen is unidentified. The data originate from a study of cytomegalovirus exposure and HLA in healthy donors. Regarding the study as a whole: Accounts indicate the classifier identified cytomegalovirus status with strong specificity and sensitivity. Among CMV-associated TCR beta chains, most appeared HLA-restricted in a later analysis.

The germline gives CDR1 KGHSH, CDR2 LQKENI. V was pared by 4 bases and J by 7 bases, with 6 bases of the junction left unmatched. This CDR3 contains 13 residues. This PCR relied on a set of 60 Vbeta primers and 13 Jbeta primers. Sequenced by immunoSEQ multiplex PCR; TCRdb stores in-frame clones only, minus some. The sample shows 200,000 to 250,000 clones, 80% to 85% of them seen only once. This TCR came from a woman between 55 and 75 years old in good health and CMV-seropositive. The sample taken for sequencing was PBMCs. The V gene is TRBV18, the J gene TRBJ1-2; 7 nucleotides match TRBD1. The CDR3 here is CASSLDDRAGYTF. CDR3 bases: TGTGCCAGCTCACTTGATGACAGGGCTGGCTACACCTTC.